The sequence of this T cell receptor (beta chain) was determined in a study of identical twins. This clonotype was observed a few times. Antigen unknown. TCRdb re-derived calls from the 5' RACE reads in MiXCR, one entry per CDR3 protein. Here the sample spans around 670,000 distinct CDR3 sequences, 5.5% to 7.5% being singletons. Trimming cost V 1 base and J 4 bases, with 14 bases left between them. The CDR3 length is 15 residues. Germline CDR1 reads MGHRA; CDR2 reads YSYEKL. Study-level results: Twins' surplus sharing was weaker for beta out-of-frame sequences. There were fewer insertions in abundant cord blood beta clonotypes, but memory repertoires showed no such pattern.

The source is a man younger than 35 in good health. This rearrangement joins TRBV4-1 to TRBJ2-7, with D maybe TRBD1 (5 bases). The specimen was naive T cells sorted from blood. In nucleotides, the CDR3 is TGCGCCAGCAGCCAAGGCCCAGGGCCAAATTACGAGCAGTACTTC. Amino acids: CASSQGPGPNYEQYF.